One and the same sample provided the 7 T cell receptor beta chains below, sequenced in a study of T cell responses to AZD1222 COVID-19 vaccine. Profiling relied on immunoSEQ multiplex PCR, and the TCRdb table lists in-frame clones only, not all of them. The data hold over 100,000 clones, with 88% observed a single time. Specimen: peripheral blood, collected on day 0 of MenACWY control vaccination. The source of these receptors is an adult in good health.

CDR3 in amino acids: CASSLSLGGELFF. The CDR3 bases are TGTGCCAGCAGCTTAAGTTTAGGAGGGGAGCTGTTTTTT. V usage is TRBV5-4 and J usage is TRBJ2-2; D is undetermined. The CDR3 runs 13 residues. Germline CDR1 and CDR2: SGHNT and YYREEE (reference sequence). V was cut by 2 bases and J by 8 bases, with 10 bases left in between. The variable domain in full, with the rest retrieved from reference TRBV5-4 and TRBJ2-2, is ETGVTQSPTHLIKTRGQQVTLRCSSQSGHNTVSWYQQALGQGPQFIFQYYREEENGRGNFPPRFSGLQFPNYSSELNVNALELDDSALYLCASSLSLGGELFFGEGSRLTVL.

J is TRBJ2-5 and V is TRBV11-3; D unclear. The CDR3 consists of 15 residues. The V and J ends lost 5 bases and 4 bases respectively, with 17 bases between them. Germline CDR1 reads SGHNT; CDR2 reads YENEEA. In DNA, the CDR3 is TGTGCCAGCAGCAAAGGAACTGGGCCCACAGAGACCCAGTACTTC. Translated, it gives CASSKGTGPTETQYF.

The chain combines TRBV5-1 with TRBJ1-4; TRBD1 aligns across 10 bases. The germline gives CDR1 SGHRS, CDR2 YFSETQ. The length of the CDR3 is 16 residues. V dropped 4 bases and J dropped 10; count of bases not matched to a gene: 13. In DNA form, the CDR3 reads TGCGCCAGCAGCGTCACGTCCGGAGGACAGGGGGGAAAACTGTTTTTT. Amino acids: CASSVTSGGQGGKLFF.

J is TRBJ1-6 and V is TRBV27; perhaps TRBD1 as D (6 bases). The V end was cut by 4 bases, the J end by 6 bases, with 10 bases between. The CDR3 is 14 amino acids. Per the germline V gene, CDR1 is MNHEY and CDR2 is SMNVEV (reference sequence). CDR3 sequence (DNA): TGTGCCAGCAGTTCAACAGGGCTTAATTCACCCCTCCACTTT. Translated: CASSSTGLNSPLHF.

DNA of the CDR3: TGTGCCAGCGGCCGGGACTCCGGTCCTGCGGAGCCCCAGCATTTT. Residues: CASGRDSGPAEPQHF. The rearrangement uses TRBV2 and TRBJ1-5, with D tentatively TRBD1 (5 bases). V was cut by 8 bases and J by 8 bases, with 22 bases left in between. Per the germline V gene, CDR1 is SNHLY and CDR2 is FYNNEI. CDR3 size: 15 residues. The full variable domain, with the rest looked up from reference TRBV2 and TRBJ1-5, is EPEVTQTPSHQVTQMGQEVILRCVPISNHLYFYWYRQILGQKVEFLVSFYNNEISEKSEIFDDQFSVERPDGSNFTLKIRSTKLEDSAMYFCASGRDSGPAEPQHFGDGTRLSIL.

The rearrangement links TRBV19 to TRBJ2-7; D is uncertain. V was clipped by 6 bases and J by 1 base, with 16 bases between them. CDR1 and CDR2 from the germline V gene are LNHDA and SQIVND (reference sequence). The CDR3 loop spans 15 amino acids. The CDR3 coding sequence is TGTGCCAGTAGACCCTCTATCGGGCCATCCTACGAGCAGTACTTC. It is translated as CASRPSIGPSYEQYF.

As regards this clone: This specimen includes other DNA sequences encoding the same CDR3. The chain employs TRBV6-2 or TRBV6-3 and TRBJ2-7; D unclear. This CDR3 comprises 11 residues. CDR1 is MNHEY and CDR2 is SVGEGT in the germline V gene. V was pared by 3 bases and J by 5 bases, with 5 bases between. CDR3 in DNA: TGTGCCAGCAGTTATCTGGACGAGCAGTACTTC. Its translation: CASSYLDEQYF.